The present T cell receptor (beta chain) was sequenced within a study of blood T cells in healthy people across ages. The V gene's germline CDR1 is SGHTA and CDR2 FQGNSA. Trimming cost V 5 bases and J 0 bases, with 23 bases left between them. The CDR3 spans 19 residues. For the second PCR, which ran for roughly 6 to 12 cycles, a sample-barcoded 5' primer and a J-beta primer mix were used. TCRdb analysed the 5' RACE reads with MiXCR anew, one entry per CDR3 protein. The table records some 760,000 distinct CDR3 sequences, more than 20% of them present only once. Separately, the same data were catalogued under a study of T cells of mothers and their children. From that paper: With the M1S primer of the second PCR, sample barcodes and 2-4 random nucleotides were added.

This sequence was found in a boy aged 5-17 years in good health. The chain is built from TRBV7-2 and TRBJ2-4; D possibly matches TRBD1 or TRBD2 (6 bases each). The sample consisted of blood. The DNA of the CDR3 is TGTGCCAGCAGCGTGACGGGGGCGGTACCCGACTTAGCCAAAAACATTCAGTACTTC. As protein: CASSVTGAVPDLAKNIQYF. Complete variable domain (other parts from reference TRBV7-2 and TRBJ2-4): GAGVSQSPSNKVTEKGKDVELRCDPISGHTALYWYRQSLGQGLEFLIYFQGNSAPDKSGLPSDRFSAERTGGSVSTLTIQRTQQEDSAVYLCASSVTGAVPDLAKNIQYFGAGTRLSVL.